This TCR beta chain was sequenced during a study of early T cells in non-severe SARS-CoV-2 infection. TCRdb processed the 5' RACE reads anew with MiXCR; each CDR3 protein has one entry. The sample lists under 65,000 distinct CDR3 sequences; about 12% were seen once. The sequence was obtained from an adult who was a healthcare worker with PCR-confirmed SARS-CoV-2 infection or an uninfected control (not recorded which). Sequenced material: whole blood.

CDR3 amino acids: CASSHPGGHEKLFF. The CDR3 nucleotides read TGTGCCAGCAGCCACCCCGGGGGGCATGAAAAACTGTTTTTT. This sequence joins TRBV4-2 and TRBJ1-4; weak D call: TRBD1 (6 bases). The CDR3 extends over 14 amino acids. The germline V gene has CDR1 LGHNA and CDR2 YNFKEQ. V dropped 3 bases and J dropped 6 bases, with 11 bases sitting between them.